In this sample, the clone carrying this T cell receptor (beta chain) turned up many times. This sample is part of a study of breast tumors, draining lymph nodes, adjacent tissues. In TCRdb, the multiplex PCR reads were re-called with MiXCR into one record per CDR3 protein. The sample has around 290,000 distinct CDR3 sequences, over 25% seen once. Axillary draining lymph nodes of breast cancer patients supplied the node samples. Sequencing used axillary lymph node tissue. This sequence was found in a female donor with breast cancer. Some clones in this sample may be carry-over from other donors' samples.

CDR3 in DNA: TGCGCCAGCAGTGAGACTGGACAGGGGGCTTGGAATGAGCAGTTCTTC. Translating it yields CASSETGQGAWNEQFF. This sequence joins TRBV10-1 and TRBJ2-1; 11 nucleotides match TRBD1. Germline V gene sequence: CDR1 WNHNN, CDR2 SYGVQD (reference sequence). CDR3 size: 16 residues. Unmatched junction bases numbered 7, after V lost 2 bases and J lost 7 bases.